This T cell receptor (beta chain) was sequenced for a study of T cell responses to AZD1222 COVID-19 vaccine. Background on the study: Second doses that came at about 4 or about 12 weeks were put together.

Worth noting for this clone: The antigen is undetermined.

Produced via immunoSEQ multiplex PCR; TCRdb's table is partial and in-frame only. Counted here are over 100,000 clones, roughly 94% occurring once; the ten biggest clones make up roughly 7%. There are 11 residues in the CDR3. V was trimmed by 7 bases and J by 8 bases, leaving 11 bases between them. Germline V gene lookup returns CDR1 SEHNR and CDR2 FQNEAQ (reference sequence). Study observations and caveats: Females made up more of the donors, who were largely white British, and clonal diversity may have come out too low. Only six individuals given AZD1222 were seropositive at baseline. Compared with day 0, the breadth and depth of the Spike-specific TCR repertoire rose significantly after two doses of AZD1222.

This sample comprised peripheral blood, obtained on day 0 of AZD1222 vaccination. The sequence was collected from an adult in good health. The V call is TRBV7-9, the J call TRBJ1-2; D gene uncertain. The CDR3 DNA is TGTGCCAGCACCCTCACGGGGGGCTACACCTTC. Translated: CASTLTGGYTF.